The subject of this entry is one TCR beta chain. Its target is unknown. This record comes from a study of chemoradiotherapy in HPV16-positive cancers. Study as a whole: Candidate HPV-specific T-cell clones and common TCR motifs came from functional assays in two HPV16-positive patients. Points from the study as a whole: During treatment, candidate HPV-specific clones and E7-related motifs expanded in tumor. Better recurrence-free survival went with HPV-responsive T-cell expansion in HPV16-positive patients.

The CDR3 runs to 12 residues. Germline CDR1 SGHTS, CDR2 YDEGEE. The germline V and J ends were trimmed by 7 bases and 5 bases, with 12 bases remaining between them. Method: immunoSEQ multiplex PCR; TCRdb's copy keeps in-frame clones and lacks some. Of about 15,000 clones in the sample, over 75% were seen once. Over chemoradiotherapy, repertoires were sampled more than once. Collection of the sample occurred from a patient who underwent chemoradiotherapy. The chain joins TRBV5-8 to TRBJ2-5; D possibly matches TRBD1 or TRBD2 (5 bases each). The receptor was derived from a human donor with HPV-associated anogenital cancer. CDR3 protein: CASRGRSETQYF. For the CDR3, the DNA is TGTGCCAGCCGGGGCAGGAGCGAGACCCAGTACTTC.